This T cell receptor (beta chain) was found in a study of blood T cell repertoires in COVID-19. Which cohort a participant joined came from the clinical history participants gave. This clone was picked up a small number of times. Measured with immunoSEQ multiplex PCR; TCRdb has only the in-frame clones, and not every one. The table lists 200,000 to 250,000 clones, about 86% of them singletons. Germline V gene lookup returns CDR1 MDHEN and CDR2 SYDVKM. V was pared by 7 bases and J by 4 bases, with 19 bases between. CDR3 length: 15 residues. The chain has TRBV28 and TRBJ1-2; D perhaps matches TRBD1 (6 bases). Specimen: PBMCs or T cells enriched from blood (not recorded which). This TCR was sampled from a woman between 35 and 50 years old with acute COVID-19. The CDR3 spells CASTPDQGHLYGYTF. Here the CDR3 DNA reads TGTGCCAGCACTCCCGATCAGGGGCACCTCTATGGCTACACCTTC.